These 23 T cell receptor beta chains came from one sample sequenced in a study of blood T cell repertoires in COVID-19. This table comes from immunoSEQ multiplex PCR, and its TCRdb copy is limited to in-frame clones, with some not included. The data show some 200,000 clones, about nine tenths seen once. The specimen was PBMCs or T cells enriched from blood (not recorded which). Receptors originate from a woman younger than 45 who had recovered from COVID-19.

The chain has TRBV7-3 and TRBJ1-1; D unresolved. The V gene's germline CDR1 is SGHTA and CDR2 FQGTGA. V dropped 2 bases and J dropped 5 bases, with 9 bases sitting between them. The CDR3 has 13 amino acids. The CDR3: CASSLGLGTEAFF. The DNA for the CDR3 is TGTGCCAGCAGCTTAGGTCTCGGGACTGAAGCTTTCTTT.

DNA for the CDR3: TGTGCTAGTGGTTTGTGGGTTGGGCGAAGCACCGGGGAGCTGTTTTTT. It specifies CASGLWVGRSTGELFF. This sequence joins TRBV12-5 and TRBJ2-2; D call uncertain. With 2 bases removed from V and 4 bases from J, the gap between germline ends came to 14 bases. The CDR3 extends over 16 amino acids. Germline-derived CDR1 and CDR2 are LGHNT and FRNRAP.

The CDR3 sequence: CASTGGFMNTEAFF. For the CDR3, the DNA is TGTGCCAGCACGGGGGGTTTCATGAACACTGAAGCTTTCTTT. The V and J genes are TRBV6-5 and TRBJ1-1; a possible D gene is TRBD1 (5 bases). The V end was cut by 7 bases, the J end by 0 bases, with 12 bases between. The CDR3 runs to 14 residues. Germline CDR1 is MNHEY and CDR2 is SVGAGI.

The rearrangement uses TRBV5-6 and TRBJ1-6; perhaps TRBD1 as D (6 bases). The CDR3 runs to 16 residues. V lost 3 bases and J 6 bases, leaving 16 bases between the germline ends. The germline V gene has CDR1 SGHDT and CDR2 YYEEEE. The CDR3 is CASSSRQVATNSPLHF. In DNA form, the CDR3 reads TGTGCCAGCAGCTCGCGACAGGTTGCGACTAATTCACCCCTCCACTTT.

This chain links TRBV19 with TRBJ1-1; perhaps TRBD1 as D (6 bases). Germline V gives CDR1 LNHDA, CDR2 SQIVND (reference sequence). The CDR3 extends over 16 amino acids. The V and J ends lost 5 bases and 3 bases respectively, with 19 bases between them. As DNA, the CDR3 is TGTGCCAGTAGTCCCCCGGGGATACCAGGGGACACTGAAGCTTTCTTT. The encoded protein is CASSPPGIPGDTEAFF.

The rearrangement joins TRBV20-1 to TRBJ1-5; D gene unclear. Per the germline V gene, CDR1 is DFQATT and CDR2 is SNEGSKA (reference sequence). There are 13 residues in the CDR3. The germline V and J ends were trimmed by 3 bases and 1 base, with 7 bases remaining between them. The CDR3 sequence is CSASAASNQPQHF. DNA of the CDR3: TGCAGTGCTAGTGCTGCGAGCAATCAGCCCCAGCATTTT.

The rearrangement uses TRBV6-5 and TRBJ1-1; 7 nucleotides align to TRBD1. CDR1 is MNHEY and CDR2 is SVGAGI in the germline V gene. Trimming at V came to 10 bases and at J to 5 bases, leaving 10 bases not matched to a gene. The CDR3 length is 13 residues. The CDR3 spells CAMTDRAWTEAFF. CDR3 DNA: TGTGCCATGACCGACAGGGCGTGGACTGAAGCTTTCTTT.

In this sample, this clone turned up a few times. This chain connects TRBV25-1 to TRBJ1-1; tentative D call: TRBD1 (6 bases). The germline CDR1 and CDR2 sequences are MGHDK and SYGVNS. The CDR3 extends over 13 amino acids. The V gene lost 7 bases and the J gene lost 6 bases, with 15 bases spanning the gap. CDR3 sequence: CASTRAGVSEAFF. The CDR3 nucleotides are TGTGCCAGCACCCGCGCAGGGGTGTCTGAAGCTTTCTTT. Supplemented by reference TRBV25-1 and TRBJ1-1, the full variable domain reads EADIYQTPRYLVIGTGKKITLECSQTMGHDKMYWYQQDPGMELHLIHYSYGVNSTEKGDLSSESTVSRIRTEHFPLTLESARPSHTSQYLCASTRAGVSEAFFGQGTRLTVV.

The chain has TRBV9 and TRBJ1-4; D may be TRBD1 (5 bases). The CDR3 spans 14 residues. V was clipped by 4 bases and J by 16 bases, with 23 bases between them. The germline CDR1 and CDR2 sequences are SGDLS and YYNGEE. CDR3 nucleotide sequence: TGTGCCAGCAGCCCACAACCAGACAGTATTCAGTCGTTTTTT. Its translation is CASSPQPDSIQSFF.

The chain links TRBV25-1 to TRBJ2-1; D may be TRBD2 (6 bases). CDR1 is MGHDK and CDR2 is SYGVNS in the germline V gene. This CDR3 contains 13 residues. The V end was cut by 6 bases, the J end by 9 bases, with 15 bases between. In nucleotides, the CDR3 is TGTGCCAGCAGGCGGATAGTCGGGGGTGAGCAGTTCTTC. Amino acid sequence: CASRRIVGGEQFF.

The sample holds one count of this clone. The genes are TRBV27 and TRBJ1-6; D perhaps matches TRBD1 (6 bases). V lost 2 bases, J lost 5 bases, and 13 bases lay in between. The germline V gene has CDR1 MNHEY and CDR2 SMNVEV (reference sequence). The CDR3 runs to 16 residues. This chain's CDR3 is CASSLLIAGDNSPLHF. For the CDR3, the DNA is TGTGCCAGCAGTTTACTCATCGCAGGGGATAATTCACCCCTCCACTTT.

V gene TRBV29-1 combines with J gene TRBJ2-7; 8 bases are shared with TRBD2. Per germline, CDR1 SQVTM and CDR2 ANQGSEA. The CDR3 extends over 14 amino acids. V dropped 7 bases and J dropped 4; count of bases not matched to a gene: 12. CDR3 sequence (DNA): TGCAGCGCGGCAGGCGGGGGGCCGAAATACGAGCAGTACTTC. It encodes CSAAGGGPKYEQYF.

The chain uses TRBV30 and TRBJ1-1; 7 bases align to TRBD1. The junction had 15 bases not matched to a gene; V was cut back by 4 bases and J by 1 base. Germline CDR1 GTSNPN, CDR2 SVGIG (reference sequence). CDR3 length: 17 amino acids. The CDR3 nucleotides are TGTGCCTGGAACACTAAGTCGGTTGGGACAGCGAACACTGAAGCTTTCTTT. Translating gives CAWNTKSVGTANTEAFF.

The chain recombines TRBV11-3 with TRBJ2-1, with D possibly matching TRBD2 (5 bases). This CDR3 is built from 16 residues. The germline CDR1 and CDR2 sequences are SGHNT and YENEEA. V was cut by 5 bases and J by 0 bases, with 14 bases left in between. CDR3 amino acids: CASSQLVHPSYNEQFF. The CDR3 coding sequence is TGTGCCAGCAGCCAACTAGTCCACCCCTCCTACAATGAGCAGTTCTTC.

The chain has TRBV6-5 and TRBJ2-7, with 7 bases matching TRBD2. The germline V gene encodes CDR1 MNHEY and CDR2 SVGAGI. The CDR3 consists of 11 residues. V shed 10 bases and J 6 bases; nucleotides not matched to a gene: 6. The CDR3, as DNA: TGTGCCACCGGGGAGGGGCCCGAGCAGTACTTC. This sequence encodes CATGEGPEQYF.

In its sample, this clone was seen once. CDR3 sequence reads: CATSSRGRSVGNTIYF. DNA of the CDR3: TGTGCCACCAGCAGCAGGGGGCGATCCGTCGGAAACACCATATATTTT. The V gene is TRBV15, the J gene TRBJ1-3; 8 nucleotides agree with TRBD1. J lost 4 bases, V lost 3 bases, and 8 bases had no gene match. The germline V gene encodes CDR1 LNHNV and CDR2 YYDKDF (reference sequence). The CDR3 length is 16 residues.

CDR3 residues: CASSGTGVTGELFF. CDR3 in DNA: TGTGCCAGCTCCGGGACAGGGGTCACCGGGGAGCTGTTTTTT. The chain recombines TRBV11-2 with TRBJ2-2; 10 bases are shared with TRBD1. The V and J ends lost 8 bases and 4 bases, in that order; junction bases with no gene match: 4. In germline, CDR1 is SGHAT, CDR2 FQNNGV. This CDR3 is built from 14 residues.

The chain joins TRBV3-1 (or the pseudogene TRBV3-2) to TRBJ2-3, with a weak D call TRBD2 (7 bases). CDR3 length equals 18 residues. The germline gives CDR1 LGHDT, CDR2 YNNKEL (reference sequence). V was cut by 4 bases and J by 0 bases, with 20 bases left in between. The CDR3 sequence is CASSPSRGAVTSTDTQYF. CDR3 sequence (DNA): TGTGCCAGCAGCCCCTCACGGGGGGCGGTGACTAGCACAGATACGCAGTATTTT.

The chain has TRBV14 and TRBJ2-7; D gene unclear. Trimming shortened V by 4 bases and J by 4 bases, and 17 bases separated the two germline ends. The germline V gene has CDR1 SGHDN and CDR2 FVKESK. The CDR3 consists of 15 residues. The CDR3 DNA is TGTGCCAGCAGCCCCCGAAGGTCCACGACATACGAGCAGTACTTC. Its protein product is CASSPRRSTTYEQYF. Together with reference TRBV14 and TRBJ2-7, the CDR3 gives the full variable domain: EAGVTQFPSHSVIEKGQTVTLRCDPISGHDNLYWYRRVMGKEIKFLLHFVKESKQDESGMPNNRFLAERTGGTYSTLKVQPAELEDSGVYFCASSPRRSTTYEQYFGPGTRLTVT.

This clone was seen once. V usage is TRBV9 and J usage is TRBJ1-2; D is unresolved. The CDR3 is made up of 14 amino acids. Trimming took off 2 bases at V and 8 bases at J, with 16 bases between the two ends. Looked up from germline, CDR1 is SGDLS and CDR2 is YYNGEE. CDR3 in amino acids: CASSVTEFSGGYTF. The CDR3 DNA reads TGTGCCAGCAGCGTGACGGAGTTTTCTGGCGGCTACACCTTC.

This rearrangement joins TRBV19 to TRBJ2-7; a possible D gene is TRBD2 (8 bases). Germline assignment: CDR1 LNHDA and CDR2 SQIVND (reference sequence). This CDR3 comprises 14 residues. V gave up 5 bases and J gave up 6 bases, with 17 bases separating them. CDR3 DNA sequence: TGTGCCAGTAGTCCAGGGGGGACTAGAGGCGAGCAGTACTTC. Protein sequence: CASSPGGTRGEQYF.

The chain joins TRBV7-2 to TRBJ2-3; 12 nucleotides line up with TRBD1. CDR3 length: 17 residues. Germline assignment: CDR1 SGHTA and CDR2 FQGNSA. J lost 8 bases, V lost 1 base, and 10 bases had no gene match. The CDR3 spells CASSLETGTGGRVTQYF. The CDR3 DNA is TGTGCCAGCAGCTTAGAAACCGGGACAGGGGGCAGGGTTACGCAGTATTTT.

This clone was observed a few times. Distinct nucleotide sequences in the sample also encode this CDR3. CDR3 nucleotide sequence: TGTGCCAGCAGTCTCCTCGGGGGAGAGACCCAGTACTTC. This encodes CASSLLGGETQYF. The chain recombines TRBV12-3 or TRBV12-4 with TRBJ2-5; tentative D call: TRBD2 (6 bases). Between the trimmed V and J ends, which lost 5 bases and 4 bases, there was a span of 11 bases. The CDR3 length is 13 residues.